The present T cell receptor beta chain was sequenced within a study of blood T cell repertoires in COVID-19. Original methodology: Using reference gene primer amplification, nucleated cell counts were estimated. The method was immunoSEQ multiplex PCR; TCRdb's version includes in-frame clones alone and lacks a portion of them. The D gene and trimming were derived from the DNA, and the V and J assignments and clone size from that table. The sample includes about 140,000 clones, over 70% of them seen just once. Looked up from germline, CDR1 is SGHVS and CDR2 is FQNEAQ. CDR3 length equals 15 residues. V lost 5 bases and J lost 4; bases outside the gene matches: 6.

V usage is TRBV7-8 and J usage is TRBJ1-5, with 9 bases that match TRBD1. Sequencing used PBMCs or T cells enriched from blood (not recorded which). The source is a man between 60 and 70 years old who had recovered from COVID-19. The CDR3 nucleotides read TGTGCCAGCAGCCGGGCCGGGACAGGGAATCAGCCCCAGCATTTT. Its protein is CASSRAGTGNQPQHF.